These 9 T cell receptor beta chains came from one sample sequenced in a study of OX40 agonist ivuxolimab in advanced cancers. Sequenced by immunoSEQ multiplex PCR; TCRdb stores in-frame clones only, minus some. The repertoire has tens of thousands of clones, just under 90% of them found once; the top ten carry approximately 0.5%. The input for sequencing was CD4+ or CD8+ T cells sorted from blood, taken in a trial of the OX40 agonist ivuxolimab. These receptors were obtained from an adult with an advanced solid tumor such as melanoma, head and neck, liver or kidney cancer.

CDR3 DNA: TGTGCCAGCAGTTTTGGGACTAGCAGGTCCTACAATGAGCAGTTCTTC. It codes for CASSFGTSRSYNEQFF. The V call is TRBV28, the J call TRBJ2-1; the match to TRBD2 covers 9 bases. V was clipped by 3 bases and J by 1 base; unmatched bases: 4. Germline V gene data show CDR1 as MDHEN and CDR2 as SYDVKM. The CDR3 sequence is 16 residues long.

V usage is TRBV28 and J usage is TRBJ1-5, with D perhaps matching TRBD1 (6 bases). The V end was cut by 4 bases, the J end by 9 bases, with 16 bases between. Germline V gene sequence: CDR1 MDHEN, CDR2 SYDVKM. CDR3 size: 14 residues. CDR3 DNA sequence: TGTGCCAGCAGTTCCGGACAGATTAGAGGGCCCCAGCATTTT. Residues: CASSSGQIRGPQHF. Full variable domain (missing parts from reference TRBV28 and TRBJ1-5): DVKVTQSSRYLVKRTGEKVFLECVQDMDHENMFWYRQDPGLGLRLIYFSYDVKMKEKGDIPEGYSVSREKKERFSLILESASTNQTSMYLCASSSGQIRGPQHFGDGTRLSIL.

The genes are TRBV10-3 and TRBJ2-1; D may be TRBD2 (6 bases). CDR1 and CDR2 from the germline V gene are ENHRY and SYGVKD. Trimming shortened V by 8 bases and J by 4 bases, and 15 bases separated the two germline ends. CDR3 size: 14 residues. CDR3 DNA: TGTGCCATCCGGGACTCCCTCGGATACAATGAGCAGTTCTTC. Protein sequence: CAIRDSLGYNEQFF.

The chain combines TRBV30 with TRBJ1-1; 11 positions match TRBD1. This CDR3 spans 13 amino acids. Germline CDR1 and CDR2: GTSNPN and SVGIG (reference sequence). V lost 5 bases to trimming and J lost 5 bases; unmatched junction nucleotides: 4. CDR3 protein: CAWGTGGVTEAFF. CDR3 coding DNA: TGTGCCTGGGGGACAGGGGGAGTGACTGAAGCTTTCTTT.

The rearrangement links TRBV2 to TRBJ2-7, with 7 bases identical to TRBD1. The CDR3 has 10 residues. The germline V gene has CDR1 SNHLY and CDR2 FYNNEI. The CDR3 protein is CASSGPDRVV. The CDR3 DNA follows: TGTGCCAGCAGTGGCCCTGACAGGGTAGTC.

This rearrangement joins TRBV11-2 to TRBJ1-2; 7 nucleotides align to TRBD1. This CDR3 has 14 residues. V shed 8 bases, J shed 8 bases, and the junction held 14 bases outside the gene matches. Germline values: CDR1 SGHAT, CDR2 FQNNGV. In DNA, the CDR3 is TGTGCCAGCCAAAGAGACAGGGCGGGTGGCGGCTACACCTTC. It specifies CASQRDRAGGGYTF.

The chain is built from TRBV2 and TRBJ2-7, with D maybe TRBD1 (6 bases). The V end lost 5 bases, the J end lost 0 bases, and 14 bases lay between the germline ends. The CDR3 has 15 amino acids. Germline CDR1 reads SNHLY; CDR2 reads FYNNEI. The CDR3 coding sequence is TGTGCCAGCAGTTTATCCAGGGGAAGCTCCTACGAGCAGTACTTC. Amino acids: CASSLSRGSSYEQYF.

This clone is medium-sized by share. The genes are TRBV7-9 and TRBJ2-7, with 10 bases identical to TRBD2. The CDR3 covers 15 residues. Per germline, CDR1 SEHNR and CDR2 FQNEAQ (reference sequence). V was clipped by 5 bases and J by 5 bases; unmatched bases: 9. The CDR3 coding sequence is TGTGCCAGCAGCCTTACTAGCGGGAAGGAGAACGAGCAGTACTTC. Translated, it gives CASSLTSGKENEQYF.

The chain recombines TRBV5-1 with TRBJ2-2; TRBD2 matches at 15 bases. Germline assignment: CDR1 SGHRS and CDR2 YFSETQ. The CDR3 covers 18 residues. V shed 4 bases and J 5 bases; nucleotides not matched to a gene: 9. CDR3 sequence: CASSLGLAGGPGTGELFF. The CDR3 DNA reads as TGCGCCAGCAGCCTAGGACTAGCGGGAGGGCCGGGGACCGGGGAGCTGTTTTTT.